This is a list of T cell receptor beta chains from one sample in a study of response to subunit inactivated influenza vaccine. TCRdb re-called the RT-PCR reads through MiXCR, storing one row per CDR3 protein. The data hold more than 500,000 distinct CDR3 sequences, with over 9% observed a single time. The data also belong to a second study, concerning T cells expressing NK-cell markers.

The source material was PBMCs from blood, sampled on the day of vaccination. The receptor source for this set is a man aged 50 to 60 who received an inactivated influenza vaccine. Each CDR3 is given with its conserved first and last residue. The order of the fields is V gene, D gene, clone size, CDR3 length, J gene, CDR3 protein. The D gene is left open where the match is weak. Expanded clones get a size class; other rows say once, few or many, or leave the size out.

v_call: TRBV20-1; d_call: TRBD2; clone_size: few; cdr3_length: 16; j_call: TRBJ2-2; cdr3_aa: CSAAPGGLAVRGELFF
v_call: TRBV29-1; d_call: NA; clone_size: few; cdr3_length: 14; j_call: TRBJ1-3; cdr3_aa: CSVIYGVSGNTIYF
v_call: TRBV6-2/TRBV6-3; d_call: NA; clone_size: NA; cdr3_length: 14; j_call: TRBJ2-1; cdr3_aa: CASSYEPGNNEQFF
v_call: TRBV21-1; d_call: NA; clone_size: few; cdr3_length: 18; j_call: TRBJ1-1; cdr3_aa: CASSHKRGGGRGDTEAFF
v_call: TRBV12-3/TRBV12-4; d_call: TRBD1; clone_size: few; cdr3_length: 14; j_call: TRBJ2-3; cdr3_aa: CASSFRQGPDTQYF
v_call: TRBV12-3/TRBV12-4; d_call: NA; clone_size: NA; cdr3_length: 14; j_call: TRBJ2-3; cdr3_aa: CASSLLLRTDTQYF
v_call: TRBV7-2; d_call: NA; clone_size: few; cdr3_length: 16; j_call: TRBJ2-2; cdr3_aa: CASRSFGGANTGELFF
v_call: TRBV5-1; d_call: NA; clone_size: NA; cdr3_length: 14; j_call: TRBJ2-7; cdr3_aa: CASSHRMPVYEQYF
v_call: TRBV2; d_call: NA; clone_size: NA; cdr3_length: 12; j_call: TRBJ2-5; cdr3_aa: CASRWRVETQYF
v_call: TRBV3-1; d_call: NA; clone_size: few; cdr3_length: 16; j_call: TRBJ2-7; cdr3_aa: CASSQNQGMVSYEQYF
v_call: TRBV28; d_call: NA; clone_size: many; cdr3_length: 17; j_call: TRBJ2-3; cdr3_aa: CASSSLDYTYSTDTQYF
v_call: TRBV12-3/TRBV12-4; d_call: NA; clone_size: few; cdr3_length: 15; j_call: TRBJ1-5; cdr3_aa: CASSLGTARVQPQHF
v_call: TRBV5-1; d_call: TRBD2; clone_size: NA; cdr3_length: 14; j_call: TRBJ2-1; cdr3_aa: CASFSGGAVGEQFF
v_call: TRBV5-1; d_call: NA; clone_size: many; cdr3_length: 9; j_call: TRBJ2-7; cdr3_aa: CASSPEQYF
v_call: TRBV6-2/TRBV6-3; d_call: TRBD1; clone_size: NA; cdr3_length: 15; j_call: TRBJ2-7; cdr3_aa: CASTSDRLLSYEQYF
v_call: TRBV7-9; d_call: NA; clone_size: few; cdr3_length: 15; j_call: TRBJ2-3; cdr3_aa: CASSLGGGRLSTQYF
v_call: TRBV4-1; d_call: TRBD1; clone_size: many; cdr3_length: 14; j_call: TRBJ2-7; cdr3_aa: CASSQVTGVYEQYF
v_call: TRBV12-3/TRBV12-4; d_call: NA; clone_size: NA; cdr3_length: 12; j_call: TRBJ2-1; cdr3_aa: CASSPGDLAQFF
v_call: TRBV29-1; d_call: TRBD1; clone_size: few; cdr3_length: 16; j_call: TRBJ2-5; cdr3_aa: CSVEGPPGQGVQTQYF
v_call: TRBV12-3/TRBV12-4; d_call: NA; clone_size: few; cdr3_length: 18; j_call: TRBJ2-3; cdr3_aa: CASSFRFWSGVNTDTQYF
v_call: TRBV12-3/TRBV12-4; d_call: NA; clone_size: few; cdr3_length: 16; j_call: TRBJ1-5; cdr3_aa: CASSRGAGGSNQPQHF
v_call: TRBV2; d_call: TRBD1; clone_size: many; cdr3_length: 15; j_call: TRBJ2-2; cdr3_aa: CASSYGTGGTGELFF
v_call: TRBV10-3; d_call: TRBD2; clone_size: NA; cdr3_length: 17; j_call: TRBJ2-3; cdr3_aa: CAISESSAGGLPDTQYF
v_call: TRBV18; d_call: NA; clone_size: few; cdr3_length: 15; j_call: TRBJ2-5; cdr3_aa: CASSPPSLSQETQYF
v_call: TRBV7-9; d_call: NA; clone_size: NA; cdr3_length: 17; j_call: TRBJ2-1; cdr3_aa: CASSYPVYREGGNEQFF
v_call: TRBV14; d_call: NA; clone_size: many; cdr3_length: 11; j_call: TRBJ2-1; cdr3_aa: CASSQAEEQFF
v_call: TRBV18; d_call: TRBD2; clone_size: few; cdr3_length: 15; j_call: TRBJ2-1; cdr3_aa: CASSPRLAGGHEQFF
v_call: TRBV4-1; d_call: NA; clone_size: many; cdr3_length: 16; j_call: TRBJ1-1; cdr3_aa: CASSQVLGSQGTEAFF
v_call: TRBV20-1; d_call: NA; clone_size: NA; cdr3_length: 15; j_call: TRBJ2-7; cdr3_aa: CSARDAASAKYEQYF
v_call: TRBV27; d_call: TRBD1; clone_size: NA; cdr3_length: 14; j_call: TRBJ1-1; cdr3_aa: CASSLQGAGAEAFF
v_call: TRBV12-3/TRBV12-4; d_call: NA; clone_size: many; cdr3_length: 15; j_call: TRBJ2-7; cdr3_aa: CASSLTESFSGEQYF
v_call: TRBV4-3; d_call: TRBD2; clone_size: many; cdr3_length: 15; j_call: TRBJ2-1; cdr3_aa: CASSQEPSGTNEQFF
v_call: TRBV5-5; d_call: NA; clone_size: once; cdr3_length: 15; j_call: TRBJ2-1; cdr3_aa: CASTLGGPIYNEQFF
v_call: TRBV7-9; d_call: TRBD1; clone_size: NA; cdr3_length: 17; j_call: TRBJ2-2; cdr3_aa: CASSSDRGPRGTGELFF
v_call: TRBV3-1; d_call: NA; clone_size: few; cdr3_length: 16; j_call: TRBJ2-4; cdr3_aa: CASSQDRYLAKNIQYF
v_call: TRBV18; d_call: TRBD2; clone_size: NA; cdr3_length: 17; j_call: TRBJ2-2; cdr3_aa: CASSSGLAGVSVGELFF
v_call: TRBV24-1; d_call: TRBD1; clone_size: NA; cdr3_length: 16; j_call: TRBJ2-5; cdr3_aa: CATSDHSTGVVETQYF
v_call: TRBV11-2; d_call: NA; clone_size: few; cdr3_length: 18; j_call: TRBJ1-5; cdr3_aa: CASSLDGTPEGRNQPQHF
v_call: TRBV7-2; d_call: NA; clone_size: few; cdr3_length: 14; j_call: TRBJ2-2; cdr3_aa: CASSFSGSTGELFF
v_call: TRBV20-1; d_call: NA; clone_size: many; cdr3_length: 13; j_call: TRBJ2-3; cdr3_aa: CSARRAARHTQYF
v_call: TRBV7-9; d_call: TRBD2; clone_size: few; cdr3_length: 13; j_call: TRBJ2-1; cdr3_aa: CASSGTTRNEQFF
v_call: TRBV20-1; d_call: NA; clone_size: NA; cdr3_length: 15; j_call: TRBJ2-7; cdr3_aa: CSARDLVRASYEQYF
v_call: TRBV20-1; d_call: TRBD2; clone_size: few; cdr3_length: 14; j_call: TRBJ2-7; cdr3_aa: CSADPGTTDYEQYF
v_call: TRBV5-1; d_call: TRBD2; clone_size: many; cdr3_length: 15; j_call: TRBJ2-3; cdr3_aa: CASSPIAGVTDTQYF
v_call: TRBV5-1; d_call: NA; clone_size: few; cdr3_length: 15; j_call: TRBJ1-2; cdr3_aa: CASSLALGPGEDYTF
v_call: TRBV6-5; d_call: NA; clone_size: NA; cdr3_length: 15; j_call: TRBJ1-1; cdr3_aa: CASSYSQGRGTEAFF
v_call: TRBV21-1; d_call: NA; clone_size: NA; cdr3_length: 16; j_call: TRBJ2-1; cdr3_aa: CASSERTSGSYNEQFF
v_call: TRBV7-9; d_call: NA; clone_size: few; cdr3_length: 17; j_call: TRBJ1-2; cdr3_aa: CASSIWGKGGANYGYTF
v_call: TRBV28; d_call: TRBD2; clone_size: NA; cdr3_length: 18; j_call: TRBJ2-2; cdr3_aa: CASSLWASGPLGAGELFF
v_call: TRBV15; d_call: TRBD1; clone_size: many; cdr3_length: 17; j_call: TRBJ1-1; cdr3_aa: CATSASLNDRADTEAFF
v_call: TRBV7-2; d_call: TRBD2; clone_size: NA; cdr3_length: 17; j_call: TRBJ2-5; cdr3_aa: CASSLRFGRATGETQYF